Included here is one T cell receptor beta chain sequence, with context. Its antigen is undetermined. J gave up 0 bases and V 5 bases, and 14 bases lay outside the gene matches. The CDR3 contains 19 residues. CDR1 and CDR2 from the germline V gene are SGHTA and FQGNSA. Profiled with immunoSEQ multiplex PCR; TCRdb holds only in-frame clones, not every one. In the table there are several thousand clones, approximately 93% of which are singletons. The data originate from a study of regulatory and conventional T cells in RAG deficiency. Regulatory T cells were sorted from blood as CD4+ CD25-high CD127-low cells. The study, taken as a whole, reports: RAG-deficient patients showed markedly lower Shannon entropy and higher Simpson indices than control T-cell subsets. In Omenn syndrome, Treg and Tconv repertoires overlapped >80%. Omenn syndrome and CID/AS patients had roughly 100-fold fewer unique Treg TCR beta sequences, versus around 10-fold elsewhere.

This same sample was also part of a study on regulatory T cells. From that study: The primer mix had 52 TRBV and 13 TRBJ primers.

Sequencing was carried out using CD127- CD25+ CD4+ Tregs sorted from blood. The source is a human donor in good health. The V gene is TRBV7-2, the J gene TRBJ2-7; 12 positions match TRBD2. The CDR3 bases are TGTGCCAGCAGCCCCCTTGGGGCTAGCGGGAGGGCAATCTCCTACGAGCAGTACTTC. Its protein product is CASSPLGASGRAISYEQYF.